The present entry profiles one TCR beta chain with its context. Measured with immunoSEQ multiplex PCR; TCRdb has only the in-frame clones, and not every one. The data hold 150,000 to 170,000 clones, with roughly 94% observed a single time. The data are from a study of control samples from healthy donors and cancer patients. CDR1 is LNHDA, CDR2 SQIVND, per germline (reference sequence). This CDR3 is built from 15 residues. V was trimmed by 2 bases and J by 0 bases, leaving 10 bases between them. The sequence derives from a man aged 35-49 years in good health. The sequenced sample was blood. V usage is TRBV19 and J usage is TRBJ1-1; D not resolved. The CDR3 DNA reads TGTGCCAGTAGTATATCAGTGAGATTGAACACTGAAGCTTTCTTT. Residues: CASSISVRLNTEAFF. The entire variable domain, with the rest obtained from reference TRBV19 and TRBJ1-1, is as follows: DGGITQSPKYLFRKEGQNVTLSCEQNLNHDAMYWYRQDPGQGLRLIYYSQIVNDFQKGDIAEGYSVSREKKESFPLTVTSAQKNPTAFYLCASSISVRLNTEAFFGQGTRLTVV.